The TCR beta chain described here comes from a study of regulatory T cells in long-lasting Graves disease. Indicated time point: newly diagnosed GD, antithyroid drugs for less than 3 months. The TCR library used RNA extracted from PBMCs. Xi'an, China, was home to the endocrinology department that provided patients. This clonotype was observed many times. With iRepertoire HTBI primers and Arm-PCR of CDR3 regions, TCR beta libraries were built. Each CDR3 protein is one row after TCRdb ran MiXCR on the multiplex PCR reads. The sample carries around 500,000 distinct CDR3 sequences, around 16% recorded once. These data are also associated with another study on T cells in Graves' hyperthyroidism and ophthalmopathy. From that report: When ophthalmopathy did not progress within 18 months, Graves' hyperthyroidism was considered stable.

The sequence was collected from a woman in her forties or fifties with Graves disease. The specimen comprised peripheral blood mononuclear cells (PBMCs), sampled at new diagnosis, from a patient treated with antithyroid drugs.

CDR3 DNA: TGTGCCAGCACCGGGGACGGAGGCAATCAGCCCCAGCATTTT. Translated, it gives CASTGDGGNQPQHF. J is TRBJ1-5 and V is TRBV2, with TRBD1 as a possible D gene (5 bases). Per germline, CDR1 SNHLY and CDR2 FYNNEI. Trimming stripped 7 bases from V and 2 bases from J, with 12 bases between. The CDR3 spans 14 residues. Full variable domain (remainder filled in from reference TRBV2 and TRBJ1-5): EPEVTQTPSHQVTQMGQEVILRCVPISNHLYFYWYRQILGQKVEFLVSFYNNEISEKSEIFDDQFSVERPDGSNFTLKIRSTKLEDSAMYFCASTGDGGNQPQHFGDGTRLSIL.